These 13 T cell receptor beta chains were all obtained from the same sample, sequenced in a study of beta chain features in type 1 diabetes (dated by TCRdb to 2017 to 2018). The library was obtained by the immunoSEQ multiplex PCR assay. All of the isolated RNA was reverse transcribed with the High Capacity cDNA Reverse Transcription Kit, so expressed TCRB transcripts were sequenced. In TCRdb, the immuneACCESS table is reduced to in-frame sequences with V and J assigned. These tables do not hold every clone; where another copy was compared, an unresolved V gene accounts for under half, and the others remain unexplained. This sample lists 900,000 or so clones; 15% to 20% were detected once. 0.023% of the sample is held by the ten biggest clonotypes. Sequenced material: naive CD4+ T cells from blood. Read against the paper, the sample's cell subset or site label means: true naive CD4+ T cells. These receptors were taken from a woman aged 18-29 years in good health.

J is TRBJ2-1 and V is TRBV11-3; TRBD1 matches 8 bases. Per germline, CDR1 SGHNT and CDR2 YENEEA. This CDR3 region has 15 residues. Trimming at V came to 5 bases and at J to 9 bases, leaving 12 bases not matched to a gene. CDR3 amino acids: CASSAWTGPSFEQFF. The CDR3 DNA sequence: TGTGCCAGCAGCGCCTGGACAGGGCCTAGTTTTGAGCAGTTCTTC.

The chain combines TRBV15 with TRBJ2-3; TRBD2 aligns across 13 bases. V lost 2 bases to trimming and J lost 5 bases; unmatched junction nucleotides: 7. Looked up from germline, CDR1 is LNHNV and CDR2 is YYDKDF (reference sequence). The CDR3 is made up of 17 amino acids. The CDR3 region has the DNA TGTGCCACCAGCAGACCAATACTAGCGGGAGGGAAAGATACGCAGTATTTT. It specifies CATSRPILAGGKDTQYF.

This sequence joins TRBV18 and TRBJ1-2; 7 bases map to TRBD1. The CDR3 consists of 15 residues. V was clipped by 5 bases and J by 3 bases; unmatched bases: 9. CDR1 is KGHSH, CDR2 LQKENI, per germline. The CDR3 spells CASSSDRANHYGYTF. The CDR3 DNA reads TGTGCCAGCTCATCCGACAGGGCGAACCACTATGGCTACACCTTC.

This clone came up a few times. V usage is TRBV10-2 and J usage is TRBJ2-1; no definite D call. The length of the CDR3 is 13 residues. Trimming left V 4 bases short and J 8 bases short, with 12 bases between. Per the germline V gene, CDR1 is WSHSY and CDR2 is SAAADI. The CDR3 sequence is CASSGLRAHEQFF. CDR3 sequence (DNA): TGCGCCAGCAGTGGTCTTAGGGCACATGAGCAGTTCTTC.

The V and J genes are TRBV6-6 and TRBJ1-2; D possibly corresponds to TRBD1 (6 bases). The ends were cut back, 4 bases at V and 6 bases at J, with 9 bases in the middle. This CDR3 is built from 12 residues. Germline V lookup: CDR1 MNHNY, CDR2 SVGAGI (reference sequence). CDR3 amino acids: CASSSQGDGYTF. Written as DNA, the CDR3 is TGTGCCAGCAGTTCACAGGGAGATGGCTACACCTTC.

The chain couples TRBV5-1 to TRBJ2-1; the D is unclear. V lost 5 bases and J 3 bases, leaving 27 bases between the germline ends. The CDR3 runs 19 residues. Germline-derived CDR1 and CDR2 are SGHRS and YFSETQ. DNA for the CDR3: TGCGCCAGCAGTCTTCCCCCGAACCATTCTAGGACGAGCTACAATGAGCAGTTCTTC. Protein sequence: CASSLPPNHSRTSYNEQFF.

The CDR3 coding sequence is TGTGCCAGTAGTCCCCGCACTGGGACAGGTTTTGCCTACGAGCAGTACTTC. This translates into CASSPRTGTGFAYEQYF. V is TRBV19 and J is TRBJ2-7; 8 bases are a match to TRBD1. V trimming: 5 bases; J trimming: 2 bases; junction bases outside the gene matches: 14. Germline V lookup: CDR1 LNHDA, CDR2 SQIVND (reference sequence). The CDR3 spans 17 residues.

This clone was counted only a few times. V usage is TRBV7-8 and J usage is TRBJ2-7; D remains ambiguous. Germline V CDR1 and CDR2: SGHVS, FQNEAQ. The CDR3 consists of 16 residues. V lost 3 bases to trimming and J lost 4 bases, with 19 bases between them. Here the CDR3 DNA reads TGTGCCAGCAGCTTCTATCCTTCCGGGTCTGGGTACGAGCAGTACTTC. Translating gives CASSFYPSGSGYEQYF. The whole variable domain, remainder taken from reference TRBV7-8 and TRBJ2-7, is GAGVSQSPRYKVAKRGQDVALRCDPISGHVSLFWYQQALGQGPEFLTYFQNEAQLDKSGLPSDRFFAERPEGSVSTLKIQRTQQEDSAVYLCASSFYPSGSGYEQYFGPGTRLTVT.

This clone has just a few counts. J is TRBJ2-7 and V is TRBV5-4; D is possibly TRBD2 (6 bases). The CDR3 is 13 amino acids. Deletions cut 2 bases from V and 5 bases from J, with 11 bases between. Germline CDR1 SGHNT, CDR2 YYREEE (reference sequence). CDR3: CASSLLAGDEQYF. CDR3 in DNA: TGTGCCAGCAGCTTACTAGCAGGAGACGAGCAGTACTTC.

This chain uses TRBV6-5 with TRBJ2-3; TRBD1 matches 7 bases. Trimming cost V 0 bases and J 2 bases; bases outside gene matches: 5. The CDR3 has 16 residues. The germline gives CDR1 MNHEY, CDR2 SVGAGI. This CDR3 reads CASSYSMGQYTDTQYF. The CDR3 DNA reads TGTGCCAGCAGTTACTCGATGGGACAGTACACAGATACGCAGTATTTT.

This chain links TRBV28 with TRBJ2-1; 8 nucleotides line up with TRBD2. J lost 16 bases, V lost 6 bases, and 8 bases had no gene match. The CDR3 runs 11 residues. CDR1 and CDR2 (germline): MDHEN, SYDVKM. CDR3 sequence (DNA): TGTGCCAGCAGCCTTCAGCGGGAGAAATTCTTC. It translates to CASSLQREKFF.

The chain joins TRBV18 to TRBJ1-1, with a tentative D call TRBD1 (6 bases). This CDR3 is 15 amino acids long. Germline V lookup: CDR1 KGHSH, CDR2 LQKENI. Between the trimmed V and J ends, which lost 3 bases and 2 bases, there was a span of 13 bases. CDR3 DNA sequence: TGTGCCAGCTCACCGATAGGGGGATATAACACTGAAGCTTTCTTT. Translating gives CASSPIGGYNTEAFF.

This clone was counted only a few times. The rearrangement joins TRBV19 to TRBJ2-1; TRBD2 matches at 8 bases. Unmatched junction bases numbered 7, after V lost 7 bases and J lost 2 bases. From germline, CDR1 is LNHDA and CDR2 SQIVND (reference sequence). This CDR3 comprises 15 residues. The CDR3: CASTETSAPYNEQFF. CDR3 DNA sequence: TGTGCCAGTACCGAGACTAGCGCTCCCTACAATGAGCAGTTCTTC.